The rows below give T cell receptor beta chains drawn from one sample of a study of blood T cell repertoires in COVID-19. TCRdb's table, derived via immunoSEQ multiplex PCR, lists solely in-frame clones and lacks some. The sample includes fewer than 350,000 clones, 85% seen only once; the top ten take 4.1%. The sequenced material came from peripheral blood. These receptors all stem from a woman between 45 and 65 years old with active or convalescent COVID-19. The CDR3 runs from the conserved cysteine through the conserved F or W. The D gene is left open where the match is weak. Clone size is stated in some rows and not others, as once, few, many or a class when expanded.

j_call,v_call,clone_size,d_call,cdr3_nt,cdr3_aa
TRBJ2-1,TRBV11-1,NA,TRBD1,TGTGCCAGCAGGGGGACAGGGAGGTACAATGAGCAGTTCTTC,CASRGTGRYNEQFF
TRBJ1-3,TRBV12-3/TRBV12-4,NA,NA,TGTGCCAGCAGTTTGGAGGGAGGAAACACCATATATTTT,CASSLEGGNTIYF
TRBJ1-5,TRBV19,NA,NA,TGTGCCAGTAGTATGGGTTTGGAGGGTGGTCAGCCCCAGCATTTT,CASSMGLEGGQPQHF
TRBJ2-3,TRBV6-1,NA,TRBD1,TGTGCCAGCAGTGAAGCGTGGGGGACAGGGGTAAATACGCAGTATTTT,CASSEAWGTGVNTQYF
TRBJ1-1,TRBV11-2,NA,NA,TGTGCCAGCAGCTTAACGCAGGGGATGACAGCTGAAGCTTTCTTT,CASSLTQGMTAEAFF
TRBJ2-1,TRBV5-4,once,NA,TGTGCCAGCAGCTCCACCAGACACGGGGGCTCCTACAATGAGCAGTTCTTC,CASSSTRHGGSYNEQFF
TRBJ1-1,TRBV30,NA,TRBD1,TGTGCCTGGGGGACAGGGGTGAACACTGAAGCTTTCTTT,CAWGTGVNTEAFF
TRBJ2-7,TRBV20-1,NA,NA,TGCAGTGCTAGAGTCGGTTACGAGCAGTACTTC,CSARVGYEQYF
TRBJ2-5,TRBV28,NA,TRBD2,TGTGCCAGCAGTGAAGCGGGAGGCGGGGAGACCCAGTACTTC,CASSEAGGGETQYF
TRBJ2-1,TRBV5-1,NA,TRBD2,TGCGCCAGCAGCGGAAGCGGGAGGTTAGGGCAGTTCTTC,CASSGSGRLGQFF
TRBJ2-5,TRBV28,NA,TRBD1,TGTGCCAGCAAGACAGGGGGGACGGGGACCCAGTACTTC,CASKTGGTGTQYF
TRBJ2-7,TRBV9,few,NA,TGTGCCAGCAGCGTAGCGGTAGACTACGAGCAGTACTTC,CASSVAVDYEQYF
TRBJ1-2,TRBV25-1,once,TRBD1,TGTGCCAGCAGCCTGAACAGGGGACATGGCTACACCTTC,CASSLNRGHGYTF
TRBJ2-2,TRBV12-5,NA,TRBD2,TGTGCTAGTGGTTTGGTACGGATTAGCGGGAGGGCCCCGGACAACACCGGGGAGCTGTTTTTT,CASGLVRISGRAPDNTGELFF
TRBJ2-1,TRBV7-2,NA,TRBD2,TGTGCCAGCAGCTTAGGGTTTGGTGCGGGAGGGAATAGTGAGCAGTTCTTC,CASSLGFGAGGNSEQFF
TRBJ2-7,TRBV27,once,TRBD2,TGTGCCAGCAGTTTAGGGACTAGCGGGAGCTACGAGCAGTACTTC,CASSLGTSGSYEQYF
TRBJ2-1,TRBV5-5,NA,TRBD2,TGTGCCAGCAGCCCGGAACTAGCGGGACTTAGGAATGAGCAGTTCTTC,CASSPELAGLRNEQFF
TRBJ2-7,TRBV28,NA,NA,TGTGCCAGCAGCCATACCCTTAACATCTACGAGCAGTACTTC,CASSHTLNIYEQYF
TRBJ2-2,TRBV11-3,NA,NA,TGTGCCAGCAGCTTAGAGTATACCGGGGAGCTGTTTTTT,CASSLEYTGELFF
TRBJ1-4,TRBV2,NA,NA,TGTGCCAGCAGCGGGGACATTTTTGGGAGTGAAAAACTGTTTTTT,CASSGDIFGSEKLFF